These 5 T cell receptor beta chains were sequenced from one sample in a study of T-cell reconstitution after alpha-beta-depleted transplantation in children. TCRbeta library construction was performed incorporating unique molecular identifiers. MiXCR was run by TCRdb on the PCR reads, yielding one entry per CDR3 protein. This sample has about 240,000 distinct CDR3 sequences; roughly 23% occur once, and the top ten carry about 2.6%. This sample comprised PBMCs, obtained before TCRalphabeta/CD19-depleted stem cell transplant. These receptors came from a girl aged 2 to 10 with Fanconi anemia, due to receive a stem cell transplant.

This clonotype was observed many times. The chain carries TRBV29-1 and TRBJ1-1; no clear D. The V end was cut by 4 bases, the J end by 1 base, with 4 bases between. The CDR3 totals 11 residues. Germline V CDR1 and CDR2: SQVTM, ANQGSEA. CDR3 coding DNA: TGCAGCGTTGCAAAGAACACTGAAGCTTTCTTT. Translating it yields CSVAKNTEAFF.

The sample holds many counts of this clonotype. V is TRBV4-2 and J is TRBJ2-1, with 12 bases identical to TRBD2. Trimming at V came to 3 bases and at J to 5 bases, leaving 5 bases not matched to a gene. The CDR3 loop spans 16 amino acids. Germline CDR1 LGHNA, CDR2 YNFKEQ. CDR3 sequence reads: CASSHRASGGDNEQFF. As DNA, the CDR3 is TGTGCCAGCAGCCACCGAGCTAGCGGGGGGGACAATGAGCAGTTCTTC.

Points on this clonotype: Given a much more abundant clone one base away, this may be a read error. The chain couples TRBV11-2 to TRBJ2-5, with D possibly TRBD2 on 5 matching bases. The germline gives CDR1 SGHAT, CDR2 FQNNGV. CDR3 length equals 15 residues. The V gene lost 1 base and the J gene lost 4 bases, with 13 bases spanning the gap. The CDR3 DNA reads TGTGCCAGCAGCTTAGCGAGAGGGAAGGTAGAGACCCAGTACTTC. As protein: CASSLARGKVETQYF.

This clonotype was seen repeatedly, ten times or more. This chain joins TRBV20-1 and TRBJ2-1, with 9 bases lining up with TRBD2. Germline CDR1 is DFQATT and CDR2 is SNEGSKA (reference sequence). CDR3 size: 13 residues. The CDR3 reads CRVSAGGRPEQFF. The CDR3 DNA reads TGCAGGGTTTCGGCGGGAGGGCGTCCTGAGCAGTTCTTC.

This chain links TRBV20-1 with TRBJ2-4; TRBD2 matches 7 bases. The CDR3 length is 17 residues. Looked up from germline, CDR1 is DFQATT and CDR2 is SNEGSKA (reference sequence). The V gene end was trimmed by 2 bases and the J gene end by 2 bases; junction bases not matched to a gene: 12. The CDR3 DNA reads as TGCAGTGCTAGAAGATTAGCGGGCATCATTCCCAAAAACATTCAGTACTTC. Protein product: CSARRLAGIIPKNIQYF.